The next 25 T cell receptor beta chains were all read from a single sample in a study of PD-1 blockade in mismatch repair-deficient tumors. Data came from immunoSEQ multiplex PCR; TCRdb stores just in-frame clones and leaves some out. The sample holds some 120,000 clones, approximately 90% seen once. Material: peripheral blood, obtained 44 weeks after starting pembrolizumab. All receptors derive from an adult with mismatch repair-deficient cancer.

The chain joins TRBV5-1 to TRBJ2-6; 8 bases align to TRBD1. Unmatched junction bases numbered 4, after V lost 0 bases and J lost 2 bases. Germline loops: CDR1 SGHRS, CDR2 YFSETQ. The CDR3 extends over 17 amino acids. The CDR3: CASSLEAGGAGANVLTF. As DNA, the CDR3 is TGCGCCAGCAGCTTGGAGGCAGGGGGCGCTGGGGCCAACGTCCTGACTTTC.

This clone was seen only once. The V gene is TRBV5-1, the J gene TRBJ1-1; 7 bases map to TRBD1. Germline V lookup: CDR1 SGHRS, CDR2 YFSETQ. The CDR3 consists of 16 residues. V lost 4 bases and J lost 0; bases outside the gene matches: 9. CDR3 bases: TGCGCCAGCAGCCCCCGGACCGGGACAGTGAACACTGAAGCTTTCTTT. Translation gives CASSPRTGTVNTEAFF.

This clone was observed a single time. The chain combines TRBV11-3 with TRBJ2-3; D may be TRBD1 or TRBD2 (5 bases each). CDR3 length: 14 amino acids. Germline V gene sequence: CDR1 SGHNT, CDR2 YENEEA. V lost 6 bases and J lost 1, with 11 bases in between. CDR3 in amino acids: CASSLRDGTDTQYF. In DNA form, the CDR3 reads TGTGCCAGCAGTCTCCGGGACGGCACAGATACGCAGTATTTT. Full variable domain (rest looked up from reference TRBV11-3 and TRBJ2-3): EAGVVQSPRYKIIEKKQPVAFWCNPISGHNTLYWYLQNLGQGPELLIRYENEEAVDDSQLPKDRFSAERLKGVDSTLKIQPAELGDSAVYLCASSLRDGTDTQYFGPGTRLTVL.

The V and J genes are TRBV13 and TRBJ1-4; 8 bases are shared with TRBD1. The trim removed 4 bases at V and 5 bases at J, leaving 6 bases unmatched. There are 15 residues in the CDR3. Germline V gene sequence: CDR1 PRHDT, CDR2 FYEKMQ (reference sequence). In DNA, the CDR3 is TGTGCCAGCAGCTCGGGACAGGTTGGAAATGAAAAACTGTTTTTT. Its protein product is CASSSGQVGNEKLFF. Drawing the rest from reference TRBV13 and TRBJ1-4, the complete variable domain is AAGVIQSPRHLIKEKRETATLKCYPIPRHDTVYWYQQGPGQDPQFLISFYEKMQSDKGSIPDRFSAQQFSDYHSELNMSSLELGDSALYFCASSSGQVGNEKLFFGSGTQLSVL.

This clone appeared a single time. This chain connects TRBV6-5 to TRBJ2-1, with TRBD1 matching 8 bases. This CDR3 contains 14 residues. Germline CDR1 and CDR2: MNHEY and SVGAGI. With 7 bases clipped from V and 2 bases from J, the junction kept 4 bases outside the gene matches. The CDR3 protein is CASNPGQAYNEQFF. CDR3 in DNA: TGTGCCAGCAACCCGGGACAGGCCTACAATGAGCAGTTCTTC.

The chain employs TRBV15 and TRBJ2-1; no firm D call. V was pared by 2 bases and J by 0 bases, with 11 bases between. This CDR3 comprises 16 residues. Looked up from germline, CDR1 is LNHNV and CDR2 is YYDKDF (reference sequence). CDR3 sequence: CATSRRSKRSYNEQFF. The DNA for the CDR3 is TGTGCCACCAGCAGAAGGAGCAAACGCTCCTACAATGAGCAGTTCTTC.

The chain uses TRBV11-1 and TRBJ2-1; no clear D. The CDR3 spans 12 residues. CDR1 and CDR2 from the germline V gene are SGHAT and FQDESV (reference sequence). Trimming cost V 2 bases and J 9 bases, with 8 bases left between them. The CDR3 DNA reads as TGTGCCAGCAGCTTATTAGGACGTGAGCAGTTCTTC. Encoded protein: CASSLLGREQFF. The complete variable domain, with remaining parts taken from reference TRBV11-1 and TRBJ2-1, reads EAEVAQSPRYKITEKSQAVAFWCDPISGHATLYWYRQILGQGPELLVQFQDESVVDDSQLPKDRFSAERLKGVDSTLKIQPAELGDSAMYLCASSLLGREQFFGPGTRLTVL.

The V and J genes are TRBV6-5 and TRBJ2-1; D may match TRBD1 or TRBD2 (5 bases each). This CDR3 comprises 16 residues. Trimming removed 0 bases at V and 7 bases at J, with 16 bases between. CDR1 is MNHEY, CDR2 SVGAGI, per germline. The CDR3 spells CASSYSAGLGGNEQFF. CDR3 coding DNA: TGTGCCAGCAGTTACTCTGCGGGCCTTGGGGGTAATGAGCAGTTCTTC.

This clone showed up just once. This chain uses TRBV27 with TRBJ2-7, with D unresolved. Trimming left V 5 bases short and J 4 bases short, with 15 bases between. Germline CDR1 reads MNHEY; CDR2 reads SMNVEV (reference sequence). The CDR3 runs 14 residues. CDR3 sequence reads: CASSRYRLGYEQYF. Written as DNA, the CDR3 is TGTGCCAGCAGTCGTTACCGTTTGGGGTACGAGCAGTACTTC.

The rearrangement uses TRBV28 and TRBJ2-1, with 10 bases fitting TRBD2. Germline loops: CDR1 MDHEN, CDR2 SYDVKM. V was clipped by 3 bases and J by 4 bases; unmatched bases: 3. The length of the CDR3 is 15 residues. The CDR3 reads CASSFPAGGYNEQFF. In DNA, the CDR3 is TGTGCCAGCAGTTTTCCAGCGGGAGGGTACAATGAGCAGTTCTTC. Together with reference TRBV28 and TRBJ2-1, the CDR3 gives the full variable domain: DVKVTQSSRYLVKRTGEKVFLECVQDMDHENMFWYRQDPGLGLRLIYFSYDVKMKEKGDIPEGYSVSREKKERFSLILESASTNQTSMYLCASSFPAGGYNEQFFGPGTRLTVL.

This clone was counted a single time. The chain couples TRBV7-9 to TRBJ2-5; D not certain. This CDR3 comprises 16 residues. Trimming removed 5 bases from V and 2 bases from J, with 18 bases in between. CDR1 and CDR2 from the germline V gene are SEHNR and FQNEAQ (reference sequence). The CDR3 DNA sequence: TGTGCCAGCAGCCTACCCCGGGTCAACGCACAAGAGACCCAGTACTTC. Amino acid sequence: CASSLPRVNAQETQYF.

The chain joins TRBV5-5 to TRBJ1-3, with 7 bases lining up with TRBD1. The CDR3 contains 15 residues. The germline CDR1 and CDR2 sequences are SGHKS and YYEKEE (reference sequence). The junction had 2 bases not matched to a gene; V was cut back by 0 bases and J by 2 bases. CDR3 region: CASSLGQGTGNTIYF. The DNA for the CDR3 is TGTGCCAGCAGCTTGGGACAGGGAACTGGAAACACCATATATTTT.

V gene TRBV28 combines with J gene TRBJ1-1, with 7 positions matching TRBD1. Germline lookup yields CDR1 MDHEN and CDR2 SYDVKM. The CDR3 has 16 amino acids. V trimming: 5 bases; J trimming: 4 bases; junction bases outside the gene matches: 13. In DNA form, the CDR3 reads TGTGCCAGCAGTCCTGAGTTTGGGACAGATTTCACTGAAGCTTTCTTT. Its protein is CASSPEFGTDFTEAFF.

The chain carries TRBV7-3 and TRBJ2-4; D remains unclear. Germline V gene data show CDR1 as SGHTA and CDR2 as FQGTGA. The CDR3 totals 15 residues. V was clipped by 2 bases and J by 8 bases, with 16 bases between them. CDR3: CASSLGIGTSDIQYF. In nucleotides, the CDR3 is TGTGCCAGCAGCTTAGGTATAGGTACTTCGGACATTCAGTACTTC.

This chain's CDR3 is CASRDLTGLVPDTQYF. CDR3 coding DNA: TGCGCCAGCAGGGACCTGACAGGGTTGGTACCAGATACGCAGTATTTT. The J gene is TRBJ2-3, the V gene TRBV10-2; the match to TRBD1 covers 7 bases. There are 16 residues in the CDR3. J was trimmed by 4 bases and V by 6 bases; bases with no gene match: 13. Germline V gene data show CDR1 as WSHSY and CDR2 as SAAADI.

The rearrangement links TRBV10-1 to TRBJ2-1; D is perhaps TRBD2 (5 bases). Trimming pared 4 bases from V and 5 bases from J, leaving 15 bases between. Germline V gene lookup returns CDR1 WNHNN and CDR2 SYGVQD (reference sequence). The CDR3 has 15 amino acids. The CDR3 is CASSGVDEGDNEQFF. In nucleotides, the CDR3 is TGCGCCAGCAGTGGGGTGGATGAGGGTGACAATGAGCAGTTCTTC.

This clone showed up just a few times. The V gene is TRBV5-1, the J gene TRBJ1-2; TRBD1 is a possible D gene (6 bases). The ends were cut back, 4 bases at V and 3 bases at J, with 13 bases in the middle. Germline CDR1 is SGHRS and CDR2 is YFSETQ. The CDR3 covers 14 residues. The CDR3 DNA reads as TGCGCCAGCAGCGCAGGGGACGGTTACTATGGCTACACCTTC. Its translation is CASSAGDGYYGYTF.

The chain recombines TRBV11-2 with TRBJ2-1; TRBD1 aligns across 11 bases. The V segment lost 1 base and the J segment 6 bases; nucleotides outside the gene matches: 5. Germline CDR1 is SGHAT and CDR2 is FQNNGV. The length of the CDR3 is 16 residues. The CDR3 region has the DNA TGTGCCAGCAGCTTAGTGTTGGGACAGGGGGGCAATGAGCAGTTCTTC. The encoded protein is CASSLVLGQGGNEQFF.

This chain's CDR3 is CASSLSVHQYSYEQYF. For the CDR3, the DNA is TGTGCCAGCAGTTTATCGGTACACCAGTACTCCTACGAGCAGTACTTC. The chain is built from TRBV28 and TRBJ2-7; no clear D. This CDR3 has 16 residues. The germline V and J ends were trimmed by 1 base and 0 bases, with 13 bases remaining between them. The germline gives CDR1 MDHEN, CDR2 SYDVKM. The whole variable domain, remainder taken from reference TRBV28 and TRBJ2-7, is DVKVTQSSRYLVKRTGEKVFLECVQDMDHENMFWYRQDPGLGLRLIYFSYDVKMKEKGDIPEGYSVSREKKERFSLILESASTNQTSMYLCASSLSVHQYSYEQYFGPGTRLTVT.

The chain is built from TRBV10-3 and TRBJ2-6; 7 bases map to TRBD1. Losses at the gene ends were 2 bases for V and 0 bases for J; bases not matched to a gene: 4. The CDR3 sequence is 17 residues long. The germline CDR1 and CDR2 sequences are ENHRY and SYGVKD. The CDR3 sequence: CAISEPWDSSGANVLTF. Here the CDR3 DNA reads TGTGCCATCAGTGAGCCCTGGGACAGCTCTGGGGCCAACGTCCTGACTTTC.

This sequence joins TRBV30 and TRBJ2-3; D is perhaps TRBD1 (6 bases). The CDR3 totals 16 residues. With 2 bases removed from V and 0 bases from J, the gap between germline ends came to 15 bases. CDR1 GTSNPN and CDR2 SVGIG come from the germline V gene (reference sequence). CDR3 protein: CAWSKAGTLSTDTQYF. The CDR3 nucleotides are TGTGCCTGGAGTAAAGCCGGGACATTAAGCACAGATACGCAGTATTTT.

The chain uses TRBV5-1 and TRBJ2-7; TRBD1 aligns across 7 bases. The CDR3 spans 13 residues. The germline V gene has CDR1 SGHRS and CDR2 YFSETQ. Trimming at V came to 2 bases and at J to 6 bases, leaving 5 bases not matched to a gene. CDR3 coding DNA: TGCGCCAGCAGCTTAGACAGGGTCTCCGAGCAGTACTTC. The encoded protein is CASSLDRVSEQYF.

This clone showed up just once. V and J are TRBV4-1 and TRBJ2-3, with 11 bases that match TRBD2. The CDR3 extends over 21 amino acids. The junction had 16 bases not matched to a gene; V was cut back by 1 base and J by 1 base. Germline V lookup: CDR1 MGHRA, CDR2 YSYEKL. CDR3 sequence reads: CASSQVASGRLGFGRTDTQYF. CDR3 bases: TGCGCCAGCAGCCAAGTGGCTAGCGGGAGGCTGGGCTTTGGGCGCACAGATACGCAGTATTTT.

The chain has TRBV27 and TRBJ1-1, with 8 bases that match TRBD1. The CDR3 is made up of 13 amino acids. Germline V CDR1 and CDR2: MNHEY, SMNVEV (reference sequence). The V gene end was trimmed by 5 bases and the J gene end by 8 bases; junction bases not matched to a gene: 7. DNA of the CDR3: TGTGCCAGCAGTCCAGGACAGGGAAGGGAAGCTTTCTTT. As protein: CASSPGQGREAFF.

The V gene is TRBV11-3, the J gene TRBJ2-1; 8 nucleotides agree with TRBD2. There are 18 residues in the CDR3. V trimming: 5 bases; J trimming: 1 base; junction bases outside the gene matches: 13. Germline V gene lookup returns CDR1 SGHNT and CDR2 YENEEA. The CDR3: CASSHLILAELSYNEQFF. The CDR3, as DNA: TGTGCCAGCAGCCACTTGATACTAGCGGAATTATCCTACAATGAGCAGTTCTTC.